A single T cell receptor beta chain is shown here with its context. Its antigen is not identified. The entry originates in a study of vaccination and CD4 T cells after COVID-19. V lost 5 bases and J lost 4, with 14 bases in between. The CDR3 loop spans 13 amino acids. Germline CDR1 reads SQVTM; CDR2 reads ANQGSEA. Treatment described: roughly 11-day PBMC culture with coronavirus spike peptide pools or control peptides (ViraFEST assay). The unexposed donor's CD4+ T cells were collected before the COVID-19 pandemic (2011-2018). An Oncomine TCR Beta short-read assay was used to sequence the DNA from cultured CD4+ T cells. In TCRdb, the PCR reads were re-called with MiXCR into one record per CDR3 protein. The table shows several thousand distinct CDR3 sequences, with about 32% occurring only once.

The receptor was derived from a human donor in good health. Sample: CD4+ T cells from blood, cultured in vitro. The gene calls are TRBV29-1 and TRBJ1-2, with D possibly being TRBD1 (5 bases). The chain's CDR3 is CSVPRQGGYGYTF. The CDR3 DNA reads TGCAGCGTTCCAAGGCAGGGAGGCTATGGCTACACCTTC.